One sample yielded the 25 T cell receptor beta chains listed below, sequenced in a study of blood T cell repertoires in COVID-19 (dated by TCRdb to between 2020 and 2021). The receptor library was made with the immunoSEQ multiplex PCR assay. TCRdb took this table from immuneACCESS and kept in-frame rearrangements with V and J called. Such tables lack part of the clones; where checked against another copy, unresolved V genes explain under half of the gap, and the rest is unexplained. The sample yields around 130,000 clones; more than 80% were counted once. The ten largest make up approximately 11% of the sample. The sequenced sample was peripheral blood. The receptors were gathered from a woman aged 80 or over with acute or convalescent COVID-19.

V and J are TRBV9 and TRBJ2-1; tentatively, D is TRBD1 (7 bases). The V end was cut by 4 bases, the J end by 5 bases, with 16 bases between. Germline CDR1 reads SGDLS; CDR2 reads YYNGEE. The CDR3 covers 15 residues. The CDR3, as DNA: TGTGCCAGCAGCCCCCGCGGGACAGCGAACAATGAGCAGTTCTTC. Its translation: CASSPRGTANNEQFF.

The chain employs TRBV27 and TRBJ1-2; 8 bases map to TRBD1. This CDR3 spans 14 amino acids. The germline V gene encodes CDR1 MNHEY and CDR2 SMNVEV (reference sequence). The J segment lost 4 bases and the V segment lost 6 bases, leaving 7 bases of the junction unmatched. The CDR3 protein is CASSTGTGLYGYTF. In DNA form, the CDR3 reads TGTGCCAGCAGCACCGGGACAGGTCTCTATGGCTACACCTTC.

The chain employs TRBV25-1 and TRBJ2-5; D possibly corresponds to TRBD1 (6 bases). In germline, CDR1 is MGHDK, CDR2 SYGVNS. The CDR3 is 15 amino acids. V was trimmed by 1 base and J by 1 base, leaving 10 bases between them. The CDR3 loop reads CASSESGQPQETQYF. CDR3 nucleotides: TGTGCCAGCAGTGAATCAGGACAGCCCCAAGAGACCCAGTACTTC.

The J gene is TRBJ1-2, the V gene TRBV28, with D tentatively TRBD1 (6 bases). V was trimmed by 3 bases and J by 1 base, leaving 21 bases between them. CDR3 length: 18 amino acids. CDR1 and CDR2 (germline): MDHEN, SYDVKM. CDR3: CASSFKNPGTHRNYGYTF. The CDR3 nucleotides read TGTGCCAGCAGTTTCAAGAATCCCGGGACACACCGTAACTATGGCTACACCTTC.

CDR3 bases: TGCGCCAGCAGCTTGTCCCCCGGGACAGGGCTCACCATATATTTT. The encoded protein is CASSLSPGTGLTIYF. The chain recombines TRBV5-1 with TRBJ1-3, with 9 bases identical to TRBD1. Germline V gene data show CDR1 as SGHRS and CDR2 as YFSETQ. V lost 1 base and J lost 9; bases outside the gene matches: 8. The CDR3 contains 15 residues. Combining the CDR3 with reference TRBV5-1 and TRBJ1-3 gives the whole variable domain KAGVTQTPRYLIKTRGQQVTLSCSPISGHRSVSWYQQTPGQGLQFLFEYFSETQRNKGNFPGRFSGRQFSNSRSEMNVSTLELGDSALYLCASSLSPGTGLTIYFGEGSWLTVV.

The chain carries TRBV7-2 and TRBJ2-2, with 10 bases matching TRBD1. This CDR3 region has 17 residues. V was clipped by 2 bases and J by 7 bases; unmatched bases: 10. Germline V gene sequence: CDR1 SGHTA, CDR2 FQGNSA. The CDR3: CASSLTRDRGQGGELFF. The CDR3 nucleotides read TGTGCCAGCAGCTTAACCCGGGACAGGGGTCAGGGCGGGGAGCTGTTTTTT.

The rearrangement links TRBV30 to TRBJ1-2; possible D gene TRBD1, 6 bases. The CDR3 loop spans 15 amino acids. The ends were cut back, 3 bases at V and 1 base at J, with 15 bases in the middle. CDR1 GTSNPN and CDR2 SVGIG come from the germline V gene (reference sequence). CDR3 residues: CAWRGRAGDNYGYTF. The DNA for the CDR3 is TGTGCCTGGAGAGGTAGGGCAGGGGATAACTATGGCTACACCTTC.

V gene TRBV2 combines with J gene TRBJ2-7, with TRBD1 as a possible D gene (6 bases). The CDR3 spans 14 residues. Germline V gene lookup returns CDR1 SNHLY and CDR2 FYNNEI. Trimming took off 6 bases at V and 3 bases at J, with 15 bases between the two ends. The CDR3 loop reads CASSPLTGYYEQYF. CDR3 nucleotides: TGTGCCAGCAGCCCCTTAACAGGGTACTACGAGCAGTACTTC. Together with reference TRBV2 and TRBJ2-7, the CDR3 gives the full variable domain: EPEVTQTPSHQVTQMGQEVILRCVPISNHLYFYWYRQILGQKVEFLVSFYNNEISEKSEIFDDQFSVERPDGSNFTLKIRSTKLEDSAMYFCASSPLTGYYEQYFGPGTRLTVT.

The genes are TRBV5-6 and TRBJ2-2, with D perhaps matching TRBD1 (5 bases). The CDR3 totals 11 residues. Germline-derived CDR1 and CDR2 are SGHDT and YYEEEE. The V end was cut by 4 bases, the J end by 8 bases, with 6 bases between. The CDR3 protein is CASSRTGELFF. The DNA for the CDR3 is TGTGCCAGCAGCAGGACAGGGGAGCTGTTTTTT.

CDR3 sequence reads: CASSEYGLHTEAFF. The CDR3 DNA reads TGTGCCAGCAGTGAATATGGACTGCACACTGAAGCTTTCTTT. This chain joins TRBV25-1 and TRBJ1-1; no definite D call. This CDR3 spans 14 amino acids. The germline CDR1 and CDR2 sequences are MGHDK and SYGVNS. Trimming pared 0 bases from V and 3 bases from J, leaving 8 bases between.

On this clone: In the same sample, other DNA sequences code for this CDR3. Written as DNA, the CDR3 is TGTGCCAGCAGCTCCGGACAGGGACGGTACGAGCAGTACTTC. Translated: CASSSGQGRYEQYF. The chain has TRBV5-5 and TRBJ2-7, with 8 bases that match TRBD1. Germline CDR1 SGHKS, CDR2 YYEKEE (reference sequence). Losses at the gene ends were 3 bases for V and 4 bases for J; bases not matched to a gene: 6. The CDR3 runs 14 residues.

The chain joins TRBV7-6 to TRBJ1-6; D is unclear. Per the germline V gene, CDR1 is SGHVS and CDR2 is FNYEAQ. The CDR3 loop spans 14 amino acids. Trimming stripped 1 base from V and 7 bases from J, with 8 bases between. CDR3 in amino acids: CASSLVRGNSPLHF. CDR3 DNA: TGTGCCAGCAGCTTAGTAAGAGGCAATTCACCCCTCCACTTT.

The chain employs TRBV18 and TRBJ1-1; tentative D call: TRBD1 (6 bases). This CDR3 spans 14 amino acids. Germline lookup yields CDR1 KGHSH and CDR2 LQKENI. Deletions cut 2 bases from V and 6 bases from J, with 13 bases between. The CDR3 here is CASSPTGLVSEAFF. DNA for the CDR3: TGTGCCAGCTCACCAACAGGGTTAGTCTCTGAAGCTTTCTTT. Combining the CDR3 with reference TRBV18 and TRBJ1-1 gives the whole variable domain NAGVMQNPRHLVRRRGQEARLRCSPMKGHSHVYWYRQLPEEGLKFMVYLQKENIIDESGMPKERFSAEFPKEGPSILRIQQVVRGDSAAYFCASSPTGLVSEAFFGQGTRLTVV.

The CDR3 here is CASSPPWGGAGYEQYF. The DNA for the CDR3 is TGTGCCAGCTCACCTCCCTGGGGGGGCGCAGGTTACGAGCAGTACTTC. The chain is built from TRBV18 and TRBJ2-7, with D tentatively TRBD2 (7 bases). V lost 3 bases and J lost 4, with 19 bases in between. CDR3 length: 16 residues. Germline V gene lookup returns CDR1 KGHSH and CDR2 LQKENI.

This rearrangement joins TRBV6-5 to TRBJ2-5; D may be TRBD2 (5 bases). The CDR3 covers 15 residues. Looked up from germline, CDR1 is MNHEY and CDR2 is SVGAGI. With 6 bases removed from V and 2 bases from J, the gap between germline ends came to 16 bases. The CDR3 DNA follows: TGTGCCAGCAGAGCGCCCGGACTGGGGCAAGAGACCCAGTACTTC. Translation: CASRAPGLGQETQYF.

The rearrangement joins TRBV2 to TRBJ2-7, with D unclear. Germline assignment: CDR1 SNHLY and CDR2 FYNNEI. The CDR3 covers 11 residues. The germline V and J ends were trimmed by 5 bases and 4 bases, with 6 bases remaining between them. The CDR3 DNA sequence: TGTGCCAGCAGTCTCCAGTACGAGCAGTACTTC. This gives the protein CASSLQYEQYF. Filled out from reference TRBV2 and TRBJ2-7, the complete variable domain reads EPEVTQTPSHQVTQMGQEVILRCVPISNHLYFYWYRQILGQKVEFLVSFYNNEISEKSEIFDDQFSVERPDGSNFTLKIRSTKLEDSAMYFCASSLQYEQYFGPGTRLTVT.

The V call is TRBV5-6, the J call TRBJ1-4; 9 nucleotides align to TRBD1. This CDR3 has 16 amino acids. The germline V gene has CDR1 SGHDT and CDR2 YYEEEE. The trim removed 3 bases at V and 3 bases at J, leaving 6 bases unmatched. CDR3 DNA: TGTGCCAGCAGCTCGCCGGGACAGGGTCCTAATGAAAAACTGTTTTTT. As protein: CASSSPGQGPNEKLFF.

The rearrangement uses TRBV19 and TRBJ1-1; the D gene is possibly TRBD1 (5 bases). CDR3 length: 15 amino acids. V lost 3 bases, J lost 4 bases, and 15 bases lay in between. The germline V gene has CDR1 LNHDA and CDR2 SQIVND (reference sequence). CDR3 in DNA: TGTGCCAGTAGTATTACAGGCCAAGGATCCACTGAAGCTTTCTTT. It is translated as CASSITGQGSTEAFF.

The J gene is TRBJ1-1, the V gene TRBV5-4; D perhaps matches TRBD1 (6 bases). The CDR3 is 14 residues long. V was shortened by 4 bases and J by 8 bases, with 18 bases between the two germline ends. CDR1 and CDR2 from the germline V gene are SGHNT and YYREEE (reference sequence). The CDR3 loop reads CASSRTDQQGEAFF. CDR3 nucleotide sequence: TGTGCCAGCAGCAGGACAGATCAACAGGGAGAAGCTTTCTTT.

The CDR3 spells CASSQPPGRGGVYNEQFF. In DNA form, the CDR3 reads TGTGCCAGCAGCCAACCCCCGGGGCGGGGCGGGGTATACAATGAGCAGTTCTTC. The J gene is TRBJ2-1, the V gene TRBV4-2; TRBD2 is a possible D gene (6 bases). Trimming took 2 bases from V and 4 from J, leaving 21 bases between them. Per germline, CDR1 LGHNA and CDR2 YNFKEQ. The CDR3 has 18 residues.

V is TRBV19 and J is TRBJ2-2; D unresolved. V gave up 1 base and J gave up 6 bases, with 15 bases separating them. This CDR3 is 16 amino acids long. Germline CDR1 and CDR2: LNHDA and SQIVND (reference sequence). The CDR3 sequence is CASSIVVSGLSGELFF. CDR3 coding DNA: TGTGCCAGTAGTATAGTTGTGTCAGGTCTTTCCGGGGAGCTGTTTTTT.

This clone was seen a few times. The chain uses TRBV5-4 and TRBJ1-1; TRBD1 matches 10 bases. CDR1 SGHNT and CDR2 YYREEE come from the germline V gene (reference sequence). The length of the CDR3 is 13 residues. With V trimmed by 5 bases and J by 6 bases, 4 bases remained unmatched. Here the CDR3 reads CASRGQGFPEAFF. In DNA form, the CDR3 reads TGTGCCAGCAGGGGACAGGGGTTCCCTGAAGCTTTCTTT.

This clone was counted a single time. The chain has TRBV7-8 and TRBJ2-1, with D perhaps matching TRBD1 (6 bases). Germline CDR1 reads SGHVS; CDR2 reads FQNEAQ. Trimming removed 1 base from V and 8 bases from J, with 21 bases in between. There are 17 residues in the CDR3. CDR3 sequence (DNA): TGTGCCAGCAGCTTAGTTCAGGGGCCTCTTGGTGAATATGAGCAGTTCTTC. Amino acid sequence: CASSLVQGPLGEYEQFF.

The chain employs TRBV29-1 and TRBJ2-1; possible D gene TRBD1, 6 bases. CDR1 is SQVTM, CDR2 ANQGSEA, per germline. The CDR3 has 15 residues. Trimming cost V 7 bases and J 4 bases, with 20 bases left between them. DNA of the CDR3: TGCAGCGCTGGAGGTAAGGACAGCCTATACAATGAGCAGTTCTTC. Its translation: CSAGGKDSLYNEQFF.

The genes are TRBV20-1 and TRBJ1-1; D remains ambiguous. V was shortened by 6 bases and J by 10 bases, with 12 bases between the two germline ends. The CDR3 is 10 amino acids. Germline CDR1 is DFQATT and CDR2 is SNEGSKA (reference sequence). Written as DNA, the CDR3 is TGCAGTGCCGCCGCGGGTGCAGCTTTCTTT. Translation: CSAAAGAAFF.